These 20 T cell receptor beta chains originate from one sample sequenced in a study of Graves' ophthalmopathy and Graves' hyperthyroidism. TCR beta CDR3 regions were amplified from RNA transcripts. The workflow started with a first-round RT-PCR run with HTBI primers and then moved on to a second-round multiplex PCR. TCRdb analysed the multiplex PCR reads with MiXCR anew, one entry per CDR3 protein. This sample has approximately 640,000 distinct CDR3 sequences, with about two fifths found just once. The sample comprised peripheral blood. The origin of the receptors is an adult man with Graves' ophthalmopathy.

With regard to this clonotype: At one end, the junction sequence differs from germline, possibly due to a read error. The genes are TRBV10-3 and TRBJ2-7; 11 bases fit TRBD1. Germline CDR1 is ENHRY and CDR2 is SYGVKD. The CDR3 contains 15 residues. The CDR3 DNA sequence: TGTGCCAGCAGTTCCCGGGACAGGGGGAATTACGAGCAGTACTTC. It codes for CASSSRDRGNYEQYF.

The rearrangement links TRBV20-1 to TRBJ2-7, with 7 bases that match TRBD2. The germline gives CDR1 DFQATT, CDR2 SNEGSKA (reference sequence). The CDR3 is 11 amino acids. The CDR3 loop reads CGYLKSGDIYF. Here the CDR3 DNA reads TGCGGCTACCTCAAGAGCGGGGATATTTACTTC.

This clonotype was seen at least ten times. The chain recombines TRBV20-1 with TRBJ2-7, with TRBD1 matching over 7 bases. Germline V gene data show CDR1 as DFQATT and CDR2 as SNEGSKA (reference sequence). The CDR3 has 13 residues. Losses at the gene ends were 1 base for V and 7 bases for J; bases not matched to a gene: 7. The CDR3 nucleotides read TGCAGTGCTAGAGGGGCAGGGGGAAGAGAGCAGTACTTC. It translates to CSARGAGGREQYF.

The chain joins TRBV5-8 to TRBJ1-4; TRBD1 matches 9 bases. V lost 5 bases and J lost 8; bases outside the gene matches: 10. Germline CDR1 SGHTS, CDR2 YDEGEE. The CDR3 covers 15 residues. Here the CDR3 reads CASSYGQGRREKLFF. The CDR3 DNA is TGTGCCAGCAGTTACGGACAGGGGCGGCGGGAAAAACTGTTTTTT.

This clonotype was seen only once. The chain is built from TRBV5-4 and TRBJ2-2, with D unclear. This CDR3 is built from 15 residues. Per the germline V gene, CDR1 is SGHNT and CDR2 is YYREEE (reference sequence). V was pared by 0 bases and J by 6 bases, with 12 bases between. Here the CDR3 reads CASSLVHSSAGELFF. CDR3 in DNA: TGTGCCAGCAGCTTGGTACATTCCTCGGCCGGGGAGCTGTTTTTT.

V is TRBV7-9 and J is TRBJ2-3; a weak D match, TRBD2 (6 bases). V dropped 1 base and J dropped 5 bases, with 16 bases sitting between them. This CDR3 has 16 amino acids. CDR1 is SEHNR, CDR2 FQNEAQ, per germline (reference sequence). CDR3 nucleotides: TGTGCCAGCAGCTTAGGGGACGGGAGTTCGTTAGATACGCAGTATTTT. Translated, it gives CASSLGDGSSLDTQYF.

This clonotype was detected many times. The V and J genes are TRBV7-2 and TRBJ1-3, with D unresolved. The V end lost 1 base, the J end lost 1 base, and 8 bases lay between the germline ends. This CDR3 has 15 residues. The V gene's germline CDR1 is SGHTA and CDR2 FQGNSA. The CDR3 reads CASSLVPPSGNTIYF. The DNA for the CDR3 is TGTGCCAGCAGCTTAGTTCCGCCGTCTGGAAACACCATATATTTT.

This clonotype has ten or more counts. This rearrangement joins TRBV20-1 to TRBJ1-5; possible D gene TRBD1, 6 bases. The length of the CDR3 is 12 residues. Per germline, CDR1 DFQATT and CDR2 SNEGSKA (reference sequence). Trimming stripped 7 bases from V and 2 bases from J, with 9 bases between. In DNA, the CDR3 is TGCAGTGTTCGACAGGGCAATCAGCCCCAGCATTTT. Its protein product is CSVRQGNQPQHF.

This clonotype appeared many times. The rearrangement joins TRBV6-6 to TRBJ1-2; 9 bases agree with TRBD1. Losses at the gene ends were 5 bases for V and 6 bases for J; bases not matched to a gene: 4. Looked up from germline, CDR1 is MNHNY and CDR2 is SVGAGI (reference sequence). This CDR3 region has 13 residues. CDR3 nucleotides: TGTGCCAGCAGTATGACAGGGGGACATGGCTACACCTTC. It yields the protein CASSMTGGHGYTF.

As concerns this clonotype: A much more abundant neighbour one base away suggests this may be a read error. The J gene is TRBJ2-7, the V gene TRBV29-1, with a possible D match to TRBD1 (5 bases). Germline-derived CDR1 and CDR2 are SQVTM and ANQGSEA. The CDR3 loop spans 12 amino acids. CDR3 coding DNA: TGCAGCGTTGGTACAGGCACCTACAAGCAGTACTTC. Translation: CSVGTGTYKQYF.

V is TRBV12-3 or TRBV12-4 and J is TRBJ2-5, with TRBD1 matching over 9 bases. V was clipped by 6 bases and J by 4 bases; unmatched bases: 9. The CDR3 totals 15 residues. This chain's CDR3 is CASSTGQGYRETQYF. CDR3 DNA sequence: TGTGCCAGCAGCACGGGACAGGGATATCGAGAGACCCAGTACTTC.

The rearrangement uses TRBV11-3 and TRBJ1-1, with 8 bases identical to TRBD1. Germline V lookup: CDR1 SGHNT, CDR2 YENEEA. The CDR3 runs to 14 residues. With 8 bases clipped from V and 4 bases from J, the junction kept 9 bases outside the gene matches. The CDR3 loop reads CASSPTGVGTEAFF. DNA of the CDR3: TGTGCCAGCTCACCGACAGGGGTGGGCACTGAAGCTTTCTTT.

Only a few counts were recorded for this clonotype. The chain has TRBV7-9 and TRBJ1-2; 8 nucleotides agree with TRBD1. From germline, CDR1 is SEHNR and CDR2 FQNEAQ (reference sequence). This CDR3 spans 15 amino acids. Germline trimming cut 5 bases from V and 1 base from J; bases unmatched to any gene: 6. Here the CDR3 reads CASSPQGAINYGYTF. CDR3 coding DNA: TGTGCCAGCAGCCCCCAGGGGGCGATTAACTATGGCTACACCTTC.

V usage is TRBV29-1 and J usage is TRBJ1-3; TRBD1 might be the D (5 bases). Germline V gene sequence: CDR1 SQVTM, CDR2 ANQGSEA. This CDR3 is built from 15 residues. V gave up 0 bases and J gave up 2 bases, with 11 bases separating them. For the CDR3, the DNA is TGCAGCGTTGAAGACAGGGCTATTGCTGGAAACACCATATATTTT. Its protein product is CSVEDRAIAGNTIYF. The whole variable domain, remainder taken from reference TRBV29-1 and TRBJ1-3, is SAVISQKPSRDICQRGTSLTIQCQVDSQVTMMFWYRQQPGQSLTLIATANQGSEATYESGFVIDKFPISRPNLTFSTLTVSNMSPEDSSIYLCSVEDRAIAGNTIYFGEGSWLTVV.

This clonotype occurred once. The V and J genes are TRBV7-3 and TRBJ1-1, with TRBD1 as a possible D gene (6 bases). This CDR3 spans 15 amino acids. Germline CDR1 and CDR2: SGHTA and FQGTGA. The germline V and J ends were trimmed by 5 bases and 2 bases, with 15 bases remaining between them. The CDR3 region is CASSVVTGYNTEAFF. Here the CDR3 DNA reads TGTGCCAGCAGCGTCGTGACAGGCTATAACACTGAAGCTTTCTTT.

The chain is built from TRBV7-9 and TRBJ2-5, with 13 bases fitting TRBD2. The CDR3 has 17 amino acids. Germline CDR1 and CDR2: SEHNR and FQNEAQ (reference sequence). The V and J ends lost 1 base and 2 bases, in that order; junction bases with no gene match: 4. CDR3 nucleotides: TGTGCCAGCAGCTTAGGGACTAGCGGGGGAAAACAAGAGACCCAGTACTTC. Translated: CASSLGTSGGKQETQYF.

This clonotype was recorded at least ten times. This sequence joins TRBV2 and TRBJ1-1; possible D gene TRBD1, 6 bases. Germline loops: CDR1 SNHLY, CDR2 FYNNEI. This CDR3 comprises 14 residues. Deletions cut 6 bases from V and 3 bases from J, with 14 bases between. As DNA, the CDR3 is TGTGCCAGCAGGATACAGGGTTACCACACTGAAGCTTTCTTT. Its protein is CASRIQGYHTEAFF.

With regard to this clonotype: An end of the junction does not agree with germline; a read error may underlie this. The rearrangement uses TRBV15 and TRBJ2-7; D perhaps matches TRBD1 (6 bases). The CDR3 sequence is 13 residues long. The V gene's germline CDR1 is LNHNV and CDR2 YYDKDF (reference sequence). The CDR3 bases are TGTGCCGCCAGCCCGGACAGAACCTACGAGCAGTACTTC. Protein: CAASPDRTYEQYF.

Comment on this clonotype: A junction end diverges from the germline sequence, so it may reflect a read error. The chain combines TRBV5-5 with TRBJ2-7; 10 positions agree with TRBD2. The CDR3 runs 13 residues. In germline, CDR1 is SGHKS, CDR2 YYEKEE (reference sequence). This CDR3 is CASSLAGAGELYF. DNA for the CDR3: TGTGCCAGCAGCCTAGCGGGGGCCGGGGAGCTGTACTTC.

This clonotype has a count of ten or more. The CDR3 sequence is CASSPSGSIHEQYF. DNA of the CDR3: TGTGCCAGCAGTCCAAGCGGGAGTATCCACGAGCAGTACTTC. The J gene is TRBJ2-7, the V gene TRBV9, with 8 bases identical to TRBD2. V was clipped by 5 bases and J by 5 bases; unmatched bases: 9. Germline assignment: CDR1 SGDLS and CDR2 YYNGEE. The CDR3 is 14 residues long.